This T cell receptor (beta chain) emerged from a study of shared clonotypes between healthy human individuals (dated by TCRdb to 2020 to 2021). For the study in its entirety: The cohort included three men and two women between 18 and 49 years of age. For each donor, three plates each were used for CD4 naive and CD4 memory, two plates were used for CD8 naive, and one plate was used for CD8 memory. To estimate repertoire size and how much clonotype sharing occurs between individuals, the study deeply sequenced the blood TCR repertoires of five or six healthy adults. Different laboratories and diverse techniques were used to prepare libraries and sequence TCR repertoires, to increase sequencing depth and limit assay-specific biases. Per donor, leukapheresis produced somewhere between about 0.94 and 10 billion PBMCs.

Comments on this clone: Its antigen is still unknown. No base-level quality is on record; no much larger clone is a single base apart. The same CDR3 also results from other DNA sequences found in this sample.

Inclusive of the bounding cysteine and phenylalanine, the CDR3 is 15 residues long. Left in the record is the CDR3 DNA by itself, 45 bases read in frame from the first base. From a lookup of the germline V gene, CDR1 and CDR2 are MDHEN and SYDVKM. V loses 2 bases, J loses 3 bases, and the germline ends lie 12 bases apart. The donors were healthy, HIV-negative adults with no recently reported acute infections or vaccinations. Every donor was a Caucasian adult residing in Nashville, Tennessee, USA. CD4+ T cells were enriched by magnetic negative selection; naive cells were then positively selected on CD45RA, and the negative fraction formed the memory subset. Blood was collected by leukapheresis, and PBMCs were isolated by Ficoll-Histopaque density gradient centrifugation and then cryopreserved in liquid nitrogen vapor phase. Purity and quantity of every magnetically sorted T cell population were checked by analytical flow cytometry. Genomic DNA was isolated from every sorted fraction and measured by UV absorbance on a Nanodrop 2000c.

The research as a whole found: Even with the large sequencing depth, rarefaction of the sorted-subset datasets indicated that sequencing was incomplete. Because the study included only a small number of donors, the genetic and exposure-history diversity represented was limited. Based on pairwise subsampling, the degree of clonotype sharing among donors was expected to be affected by sequencing depth. Clonotypes shared by all four sorted-subset donors showed higher generation probabilities than non-shared clonotypes. When a few donors were compared, the shared fraction of clonotypes was around 4.6% for naive CD4, roughly 3.3% for naive CD8, roughly 2.5% for memory CD4, and 0.35% to 0.4% for memory CD8. Sampling was restricted to blood, and TCR repertoires in tissue are likely to differ from TCR repertoires in blood. Naive subsets generally had larger estimated clonotype richness than memory subsets.

TCR CDR3 regions were amplified from genomic DNA by multiplex PCR using the deep immunoSEQ assay. For each cell subset, the extracted genomic DNA was distributed evenly across all wells of several immunoSEQ 96-well plates, and each plate served as one replicate. For sorted subsets, around 0.2 ug of genomic DNA, equivalent to roughly 33,000 T cell genomes, went into each replicate PCR. Purified libraries were measured with a Qubit 3.0 fluorometer, size-checked on a Bioanalyzer 2100, and measured again with the KAPA Library Quantification kit. Every immunoSEQ 96-well plate was sequenced on a dedicated single-read 150-cycle Illumina NextSeq 550 flow cell. Regarding the original processing steps: Because the immunoSEQ output included only junctional sequences and no quality scores, the filtering could not be the same as the filtering used for full-length reads. To assign V/J genes and CDR3, sequences were annotated against IMGT germline references using PyIR, a Python wrapper for IgBLAST v1.9. Reads with weak V/J assignments (E-value above 1e-6), missing CDR3, stop codons, out-of-frame junctions, or ambiguous translated residues were removed. V3J clonotypes were defined as sequences sharing an identical inferred V gene, J gene, and CDR3 amino acid sequence. The percentage overlap between two repertoires was calculated by dividing the number of shared unique clonotypes by the size of the smaller repertoire. Repertoire richness was assessed with RTK rarefaction, the Chao1 estimator, and Recon v2.1 estimates of unobserved clonotypes. Generation probabilities for all TCRbeta clonotypes obtained by the gDNA method from a few donors were computed using OLGA. TCRdb limited this immuneACCESS table to in-frame rearrangements with V and J called. A share of clones is missing; checked studies link under half to unresolved V genes, and the rest is unexplained. V and J calls and clone size come straight from that table; D and trimming were deduced from the DNA. This sample has hundreds of thousands of clones in its table, and around 74% of those were observed once. 1.5% to 2% of the sample goes to the ten largest clones.

The sequencing sample was made of memory CD4+ T cells sorted from blood. Reading the label with the study, this specimen's cell subset or site is: CD45RA-negative fraction. This sequence originates from a woman in her twenties or thirties in good health. The V and J segments used are TRBV28 and TRBJ2-3; matching of 7 bases hints at TRBD2 as the D gene. The CDR3 region: CASSLRGAGTDTQYF. The nucleotide sequence reads TGTGCCAGCAGTTTACGGGGGGCAGGGACAGATACGCAGTATTTT. Supplemented by the reference TRBV28 and TRBJ2-3 proteins around the CDR3, the complete variable domain is DVKVTQSSRYLVKRTGEKVFLECVQDMDHENMFWYRQDPGLGLRLIYFSYDVKMKEKGDIPEGYSVSREKKERFSLILESASTNQTSMYLCASSLRGAGTDTQYFGPGTRLTVL.